One sample yielded the 8 T cell receptor beta chains listed below, sequenced in a study of T cell responses to AZD1222 COVID-19 vaccine. TCRdb's copy holds only in-frame clones and misses some; the assay was immunoSEQ multiplex PCR. The sample carries around 120,000 clones, approximately 94% recorded once. The source material was peripheral blood, sampled 28 days after the second AZD1222 dose. All receptors come from an adult who received the AZD1222 COVID-19 vaccine.

V is TRBV7-2 and J is TRBJ1-5; D gene unclear. Germline CDR1 SGHTA, CDR2 FQGNSA. Between the trimmed V and J ends, which lost 3 bases and 5 bases, there was a span of 5 bases. CDR3 length: 12 residues. DNA for the CDR3: TGTGCCAGCAGCTTGGGCGATCAGCCCCAGCATTTT. Translated, it gives CASSLGDQPQHF.

This chain connects TRBV19 to TRBJ1-2, with D perhaps matching TRBD1 (6 bases). The CDR3 sequence is 12 residues long. Looked up from germline, CDR1 is LNHDA and CDR2 is SQIVND (reference sequence). Deletions cut 8 bases from V and 5 bases from J, with 12 bases between. As DNA, the CDR3 is TGTGCCAGTTCAGGGGTACCTTATGGCTACACCTTC. Its protein is CASSGVPYGYTF.

The chain joins TRBV5-8 to TRBJ2-7; perhaps D is TRBD1 or TRBD2 (5 bases each). The CDR3 contains 16 residues. Between the trimmed V and J ends, which lost 0 bases and 2 bases, there was a span of 15 bases. Per the germline V gene, CDR1 is SGHTS and CDR2 is YDEGEE. The CDR3 sequence: CASSLAPGPATYEQYF. CDR3 nucleotides: TGTGCCAGCAGCTTGGCCCCGGGACCCGCCACCTACGAGCAGTACTTC.

The J gene is TRBJ2-2, the V gene TRBV5-5; 12 bases align to TRBD2. Trimming took 0 bases from V and 4 from J; bases not matched to a gene: 7. The CDR3 sequence is 18 residues long. CDR1 is SGHKS and CDR2 is YYEKEE in the germline V gene (reference sequence). CDR3 nucleotide sequence: TGTGCCAGCAGCTTGGTCCCGCTAGCGGGAGGGGCCACCGGGGAGCTGTTTTTT. Amino acids: CASSLVPLAGGATGELFF.

This sequence joins TRBV9 and TRBJ2-4, with D hard to call. Germline V gene sequence: CDR1 SGDLS, CDR2 YYNGEE. CDR3 size: 15 residues. V lost 0 bases and J lost 9, with 16 bases in between. CDR3 nucleotides: TGTGCCAGCAGCGTAGAGGGTAGTAGGATAGGCATTCAGTACTTC. This encodes CASSVEGSRIGIQYF.

This clone has only one observation. V gene TRBV7-2 combines with J gene TRBJ2-3; 8 bases are a match to TRBD2. The CDR3 runs 15 residues. Germline V gene sequence: CDR1 SGHTA, CDR2 FQGNSA. J was trimmed by 4 bases and V by 4 bases; bases with no gene match: 7. The CDR3 nucleotides are TGTGCCAGCAGCTCGCCAGCGGGAGAGTCAGATACGCAGTATTTT. As protein: CASSSPAGESDTQYF.

V gene TRBV2 combines with J gene TRBJ1-2; TRBD1 is a possible D gene (5 bases). Deletions cut 6 bases from V and 3 bases from J, with 14 bases between. This CDR3 contains 14 residues. Germline V CDR1 and CDR2: SNHLY, FYNNEI. CDR3 nucleotide sequence: TGTGCCAGCAGACCACCGGGGGGGGACTATGGCTACACCTTC. Amino acids: CASRPPGGDYGYTF.

The J gene is TRBJ2-7, the V gene TRBV5-1; 10 bases align to TRBD2. The CDR3 consists of 16 residues. From germline, CDR1 is SGHRS and CDR2 YFSETQ. V lost 7 bases and J lost 6; bases outside the gene matches: 16. The CDR3: CASSASGRATRGEQYF. The CDR3 DNA follows: TGCGCCAGCTCCGCCAGCGGGAGGGCCACTCGGGGCGAGCAGTACTTC.